This record concerns one T cell receptor (beta chain) sequence. Its antigen is not yet known. Base qualities are not recorded, but no much larger clone differs from it by a single base. The junction carries 15 bases between V and J, which are trimmed by 2 bases and 8 bases respectively. The CDR3 holds 14 amino acids from the cysteine to the phenylalanine. The CDR3 DNA has 42 bases and is translated from base 1. CDR1 and CDR2 (ENHRY, SYGVKD) derive from the germline V gene. TCRbeta CDR3 regions were amplified from genomic DNA by means of the immunoSEQ Assay, a bias-controlled multiplex PCR. The paper's processing steps were these. The number of nucleated cells in each sample was estimated from the amplification of reference gene primers within the assay. To quantify the absolute abundance of each unique TCRbeta CDR3 rearrangement, sequence reads were collapsed and filtered. For each sample, productive Simpson clonality was calculated as the square root of Simpson's diversity index across productive rearrangements. In its TCRdb copy, this immuneACCESS table keeps in-frame sequences only and misses some clones. Where compared with another copy, unresolved V genes explain less than half of these, and the others have no known cause. V, J and clone size were drawn from that table, and D and trimming were deduced from the DNA. The sample table records a few hundred thousand clones; 80% to 90% of these occur just once. Of the sample, approximately 2.8% falls within the top ten clones.

Participants in the prospective study were enrolled through a virtual design, were aged roughly 18 to 90 years, and lived in some 24 United States geographic areas. Cohort assignment in the prospective study relied on participant-reported clinical history from a screening survey and a study questionnaire. Mobile phlebotomists in the prospective study collected whole blood, serum and a nasopharyngeal or oropharyngeal swab from every participant. Additional blood draws and questionnaires over an approximately two-month period could optionally be provided by prospective study participants. Before DNA extraction, blood samples from the prospective study were shipped at room temperature or frozen. The data stem from a study of blood T cell repertoires in COVID-19 (dated by TCRdb to the early 2020s). Turning to the overall study: Recovered participants in ImmuneRACE Cohort 3 were defined as having two consecutive negative NP/OP PCR tests, clearance from a healthcare professional, or resolution of symptoms. The collaborator samples originated in the United States, Italy and Spain and spanned the acute and convalescent phases of COVID-19. The prospective study material was composed of cDNA or gDNA derived from T cells, B-cell-depleted T cells, or PBMCs. Deeply sampled blood TCRbeta repertoires from subjects exposed to, actively infected with, or recovered from COVID-19 were included in the dataset. A freely available public database, intended as a resource for researchers studying the immune response to SARS-CoV-2, is where the repertoires were released. The samples were drawn from the first 160 participants of the ongoing ImmuneRACE study and from roughly 1,300 subjects provided by 6 global collaborators. Nearly every sample came with metadata listing a de-identified subject ID, COVID-19 status, age in years and sex. HLA class I and class II types, where available, came from metadata supplied by the sample provider rather than from assay-based typing.

What the research found in general, with its limitations: How much clinical and demographic metadata was included differed by source and by participant, and the metadata was provided uncurated.

The sample comprised PBMCs or T cells enriched from blood (not recorded which). This TCR was recovered from a woman in her forties or fifties in a cohort exposed to, infected with or recovered from COVID-19 (not recorded which). The rearranged segments are TRBV10-3 and TRBJ1-2; the D segment could be TRBD1, given 6 matching bases. The bases are TGTGCCATCAGTGAGGGACCGGCGGGGGGCGGCTACACCTTC. Its protein reads: CAISEGPAGGGYTF.